This note documents a single T cell receptor (beta chain) sequence. Germline CDR1 is SGDLS and CDR2 is YYNGEE. With V trimmed by 0 bases and J by 6 bases, 10 bases remained unmatched. CDR3 size: 16 residues. The sample originates from a study of T cells in Graves' hyperthyroidism and ophthalmopathy. Overall study: Sampling of peripheral blood happened at initial diagnosis, prior to any treatment.

Amplified TCR beta CDR3 regions came from RNA transcripts. First-round RT-PCR with HTBI primers amplified the TCR CDR3 region. TCRdb called the multiplex PCR reads again in MiXCR, with one record for every CDR3 protein. The sample has about 640,000 distinct CDR3 sequences, approximately 15% seen once. Thyroid ultrasound, orbital computed tomography, clinical symptoms, and serum thyroxine and TRAb underpinned diagnoses. The TCR originated in a woman in her fifties or sixties with Graves' ophthalmopathy. The V gene is TRBV9, the J gene TRBJ1-1, with 8 positions matching TRBD1. The sequenced sample consisted of blood. The chain's CDR3 is CASSVVPTGEGPEAFF. As DNA, the CDR3 is TGTGCCAGCAGCGTAGTCCCGACAGGGGAGGGCCCTGAAGCTTTCTTT.